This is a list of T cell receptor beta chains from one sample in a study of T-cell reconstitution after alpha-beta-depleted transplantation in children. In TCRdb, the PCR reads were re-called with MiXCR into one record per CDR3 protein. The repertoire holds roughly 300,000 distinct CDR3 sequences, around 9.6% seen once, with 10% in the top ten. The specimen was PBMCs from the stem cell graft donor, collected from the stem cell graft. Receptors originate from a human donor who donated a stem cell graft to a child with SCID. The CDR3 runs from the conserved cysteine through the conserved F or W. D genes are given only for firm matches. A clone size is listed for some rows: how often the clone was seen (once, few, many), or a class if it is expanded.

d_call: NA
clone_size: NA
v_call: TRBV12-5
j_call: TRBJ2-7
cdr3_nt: TGTGCTAGTGGGATGGCAGGGTTCTACGAGCAGTACTTC
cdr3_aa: CASGMAGFYEQYF

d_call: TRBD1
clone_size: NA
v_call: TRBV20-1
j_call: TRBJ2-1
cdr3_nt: TGCAGTGCTAGGTACAGGGGTATGAGCAATGAGCAGTTCTTC
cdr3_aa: CSARYRGMSNEQFF

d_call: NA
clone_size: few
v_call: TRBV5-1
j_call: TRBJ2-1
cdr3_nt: TGCGCCAGCAGCTTGGAAAAACCCTACAATGAGCAGTTCTTC
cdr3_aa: CASSLEKPYNEQFF

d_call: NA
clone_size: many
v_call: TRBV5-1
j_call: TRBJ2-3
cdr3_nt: TGCGCCAGCAGCTCAGGACAGAGCACAGATACGCAGTATTTT
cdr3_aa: CASSSGQSTDTQYF

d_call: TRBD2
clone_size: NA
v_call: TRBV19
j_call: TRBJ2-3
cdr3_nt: TGTGCCAGTAGTCTCCCCGGGAGGGGGACAGATACGCAGTATTTT
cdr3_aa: CASSLPGRGTDTQYF

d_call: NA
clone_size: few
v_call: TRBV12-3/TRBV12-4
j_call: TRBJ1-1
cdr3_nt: TGTGCCAGCAGGGGTTGGGGGCCTGAAGCTTTCTTT
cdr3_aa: CASRGWGPEAFF

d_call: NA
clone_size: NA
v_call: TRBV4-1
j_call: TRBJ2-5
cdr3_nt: TGCGCCAGCAGCCAAGATCGGGACCGATGGGAAGAGACCCAGTACTTC
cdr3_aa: CASSQDRDRWEETQYF

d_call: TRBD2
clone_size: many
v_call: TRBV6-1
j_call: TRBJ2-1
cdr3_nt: TGTGCCAGCAAAAACCCCGGGACTAGCCGTGAGCAGTTCTTC
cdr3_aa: CASKNPGTSREQFF

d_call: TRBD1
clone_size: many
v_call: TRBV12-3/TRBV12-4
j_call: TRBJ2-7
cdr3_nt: TGTGCCAGCAGTTCCTCCCGGGACAGGGTGGCCGTGGAGCAGTACTTC
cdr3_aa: CASSSSRDRVAVEQYF

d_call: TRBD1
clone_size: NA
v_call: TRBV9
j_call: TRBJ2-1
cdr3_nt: TGTGCCAGCAGCTCGTACGGGACAGCCCTTTACAATGAGCAGTTCTTC
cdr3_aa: CASSSYGTALYNEQFF

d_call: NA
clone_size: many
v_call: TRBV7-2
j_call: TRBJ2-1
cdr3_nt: TGTGCCAGCAGCCCAGGTTTCTCGCGGAAGCAGTTCTTC
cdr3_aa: CASSPGFSRKQFF

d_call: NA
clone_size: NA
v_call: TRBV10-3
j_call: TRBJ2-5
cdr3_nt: TGTGCCATCAGTGAGTCGGTAGGGGAGGAGACCCAGTACTTC
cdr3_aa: CAISESVGEETQYF

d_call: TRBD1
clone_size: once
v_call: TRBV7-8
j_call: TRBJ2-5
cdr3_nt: TGTGCCAGAAGAAGGACAGGTGATGAGACCCAGTACTTC
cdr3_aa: CARRRTGDETQYF

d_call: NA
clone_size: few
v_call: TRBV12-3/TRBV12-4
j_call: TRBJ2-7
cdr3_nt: TGTGCCAGCAGTCCCCTTCTTGATCTGGGTAGGGAGCAGTACTTC
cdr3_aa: CASSPLLDLGREQYF

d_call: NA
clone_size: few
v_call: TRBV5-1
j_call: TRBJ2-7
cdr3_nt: TGCGCCAGCAGCTTGGGGGGGGCGCTTAGCGAGCAGTACTTC
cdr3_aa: CASSLGGALSEQYF

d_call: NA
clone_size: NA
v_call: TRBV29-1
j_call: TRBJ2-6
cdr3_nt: TGCAGCGTTGAAGGGGCTGGGGCCAACGTCCTGACTTTC
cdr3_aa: CSVEGAGANVLTF

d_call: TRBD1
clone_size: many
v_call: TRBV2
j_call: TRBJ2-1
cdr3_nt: TGTGCCAGCAGTGGATCCGGGACAGGGGTCAATGAGCAGTTCTTC
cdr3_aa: CASSGSGTGVNEQFF

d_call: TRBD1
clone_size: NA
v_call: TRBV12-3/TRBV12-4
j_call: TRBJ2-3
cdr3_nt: TGTGCCAGCAGTCCGTGGACAGGGGGCATAGATACGCAGTATTTT
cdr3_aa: CASSPWTGGIDTQYF

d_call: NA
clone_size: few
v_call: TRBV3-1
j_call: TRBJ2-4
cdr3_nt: TGTGCCAGCAGCCAGCCAGGGCCCAGCCCATTAGCCAAAAACATTCAGTACTTC
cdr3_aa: CASSQPGPSPLAKNIQYF

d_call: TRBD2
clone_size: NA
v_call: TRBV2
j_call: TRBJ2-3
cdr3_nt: TGTGCCAGCAGTGATCTTTCTAGCGGGGTCACAGATACGCAGTATTTT
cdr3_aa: CASSDLSSGVTDTQYF

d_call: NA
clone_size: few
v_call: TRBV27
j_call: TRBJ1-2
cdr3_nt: TGTGCCAGCAGTTTATCGAGATACCCCGGGGAGGATGGCTACACCTTC
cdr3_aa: CASSLSRYPGEDGYTF

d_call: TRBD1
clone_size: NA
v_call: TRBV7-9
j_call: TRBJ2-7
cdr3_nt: TGTGCCAGCAGCTTAGTCGGACAGGGGAACGAGCAGTACTTC
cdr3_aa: CASSLVGQGNEQYF

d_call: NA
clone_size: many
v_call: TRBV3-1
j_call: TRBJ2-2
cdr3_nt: TGTGCCAGCAGCCAAGCGCCAGGGAACACCGGGGAGCTGTTTTTT
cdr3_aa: CASSQAPGNTGELFF

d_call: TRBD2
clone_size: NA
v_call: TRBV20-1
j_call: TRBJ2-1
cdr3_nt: TGCAGTGCTAGAGGGGTTTCAGGGGACGTAGTAGCGGGGGTTTACAATGAGCAGTTCTTC
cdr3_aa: CSARGVSGDVVAGVYNEQFF

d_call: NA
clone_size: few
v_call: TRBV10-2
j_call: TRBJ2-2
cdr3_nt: TGCGCCACTAAGACAGATTCTATTAGCACCGGGGAGCTGTTTTTT
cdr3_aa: CATKTDSISTGELFF

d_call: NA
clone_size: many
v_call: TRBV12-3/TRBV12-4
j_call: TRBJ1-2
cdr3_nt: TGTGCCAGCACCTCCGCCGGGACTCTTTACTATGGCTACACCTTC
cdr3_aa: CASTSAGTLYYGYTF

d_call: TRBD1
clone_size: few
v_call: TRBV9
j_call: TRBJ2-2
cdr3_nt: TGTGCCAGCAGCGTCTCCGGGACAGGGAGCACCGGGGAGCTGTTTTTT
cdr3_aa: CASSVSGTGSTGELFF

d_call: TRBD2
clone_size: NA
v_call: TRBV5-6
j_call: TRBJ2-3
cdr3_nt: TGTGCCAGCAGCCAACTAGCGGGGGGGCCCGGTACGCAGTATTTT
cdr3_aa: CASSQLAGGPGTQYF

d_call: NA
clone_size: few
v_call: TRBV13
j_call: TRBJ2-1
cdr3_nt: TGTGCCAGCAGCCCCTCTAGTTCCTCCTACAATGAGCAGTTCTTC
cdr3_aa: CASSPSSSSYNEQFF

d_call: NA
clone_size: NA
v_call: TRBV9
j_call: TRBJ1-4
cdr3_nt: TGTGCCAGCAGCGTAGGGGAAGGATTTCCAGGAAAACTGTTTTTT
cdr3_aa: CASSVGEGFPGKLFF

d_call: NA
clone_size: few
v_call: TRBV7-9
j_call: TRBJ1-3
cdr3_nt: TGTGCCAGCAGCTTAGCGTCTTCGGTCTCTGGAAACACCATATATTTT
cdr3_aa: CASSLASSVSGNTIYF

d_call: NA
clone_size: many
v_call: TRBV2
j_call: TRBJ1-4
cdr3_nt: TGTGCCGGTTTACGGAAAGGATTCAATGAAAAACTGTTTTTT
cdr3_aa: CAGLRKGFNEKLFF

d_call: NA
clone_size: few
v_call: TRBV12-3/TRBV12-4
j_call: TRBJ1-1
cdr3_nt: TGTGCCAGCAGCCCTCGGTCACCAGGGAAGGACACTGAAGCTTTCTTT
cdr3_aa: CASSPRSPGKDTEAFF

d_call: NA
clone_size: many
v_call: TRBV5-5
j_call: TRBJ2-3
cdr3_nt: TGTGCCAGCAGCTTGGCCCATCCCTCCACAGATACGCAGTATTTT
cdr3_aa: CASSLAHPSTDTQYF

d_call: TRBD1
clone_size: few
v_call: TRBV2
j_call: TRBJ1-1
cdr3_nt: TGTGCCGTCAACAGGGGGCGAGACACTGAAGCTTTCTTT
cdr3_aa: CAVNRGRDTEAFF

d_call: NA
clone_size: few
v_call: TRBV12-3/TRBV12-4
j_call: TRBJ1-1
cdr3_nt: TGTGCCAGCCGCTGGGAGAGGACTGAAGCTTTCTTT
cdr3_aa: CASRWERTEAFF

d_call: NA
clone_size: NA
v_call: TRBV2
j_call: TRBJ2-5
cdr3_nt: TGTGCCAGCAGGACCGCACAGTGGGAGACCCAGTACTTC
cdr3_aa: CASRTAQWETQYF

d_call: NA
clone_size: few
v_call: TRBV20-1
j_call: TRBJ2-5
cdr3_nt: TGCAGTGCTAGAGATGACCCGGACAGCCAAGAGACCCAGTACTTC
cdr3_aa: CSARDDPDSQETQYF

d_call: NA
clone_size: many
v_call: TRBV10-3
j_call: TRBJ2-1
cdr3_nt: TGTGCCACCGTGACAGGTCCGTTAAATGAGCAGTTCTTC
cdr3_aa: CATVTGPLNEQFF

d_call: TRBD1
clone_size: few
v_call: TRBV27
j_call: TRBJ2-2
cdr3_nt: TGTGCCAGCAGTTTAGGGACAGGAACCGCCGGGGAGCTGTTTTTT
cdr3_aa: CASSLGTGTAGELFF

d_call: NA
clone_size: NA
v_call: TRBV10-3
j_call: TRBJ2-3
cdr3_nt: TGTGCCATCAGCGCCTCGATAGGATCCACAACAGATACGCAGTATTTT
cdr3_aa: CAISASIGSTTDTQYF

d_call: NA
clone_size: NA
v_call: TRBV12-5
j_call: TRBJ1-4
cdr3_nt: TGTGCTAGTGGTTTCAGACCAAGTGAAAAACTGTTTTTT
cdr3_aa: CASGFRPSEKLFF

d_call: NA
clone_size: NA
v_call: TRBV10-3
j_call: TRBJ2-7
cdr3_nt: TGTGCCATCAGTGAGCGGACTTCTTCCTACGAGCAGTACTTC
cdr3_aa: CAISERTSSYEQYF

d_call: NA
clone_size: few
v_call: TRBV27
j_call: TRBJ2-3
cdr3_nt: TGTGCCAGCAGTTTAAGTGGGGGGATTGGGCAGTATTTT
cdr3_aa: CASSLSGGIGQYF

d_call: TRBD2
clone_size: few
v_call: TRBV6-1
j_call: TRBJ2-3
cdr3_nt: TGTGCCAGCAGCCAGGGAGCGGGGGGGCCGAAAGATACGCAGTATTTT
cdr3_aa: CASSQGAGGPKDTQYF

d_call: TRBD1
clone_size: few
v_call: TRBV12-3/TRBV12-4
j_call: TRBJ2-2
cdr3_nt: TGTGCCAGCAGTTTAGCAGCCTGGACAGGGTTTTGGCAATTTGACGGGGAGCTGTTTTTT
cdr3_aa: CASSLAAWTGFWQFDGELFF

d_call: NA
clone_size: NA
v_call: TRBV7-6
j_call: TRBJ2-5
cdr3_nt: TGTGCCAGCAGCTTAGCTCTCCTAGCGTGGGAGACCCAGTACTTC
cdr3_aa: CASSLALLAWETQYF

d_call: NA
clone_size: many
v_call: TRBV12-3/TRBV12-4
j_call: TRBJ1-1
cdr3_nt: TGTGCCAGCAGTCCTGGACAGTTTAACACTGAAGCTTTCTTT
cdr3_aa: CASSPGQFNTEAFF